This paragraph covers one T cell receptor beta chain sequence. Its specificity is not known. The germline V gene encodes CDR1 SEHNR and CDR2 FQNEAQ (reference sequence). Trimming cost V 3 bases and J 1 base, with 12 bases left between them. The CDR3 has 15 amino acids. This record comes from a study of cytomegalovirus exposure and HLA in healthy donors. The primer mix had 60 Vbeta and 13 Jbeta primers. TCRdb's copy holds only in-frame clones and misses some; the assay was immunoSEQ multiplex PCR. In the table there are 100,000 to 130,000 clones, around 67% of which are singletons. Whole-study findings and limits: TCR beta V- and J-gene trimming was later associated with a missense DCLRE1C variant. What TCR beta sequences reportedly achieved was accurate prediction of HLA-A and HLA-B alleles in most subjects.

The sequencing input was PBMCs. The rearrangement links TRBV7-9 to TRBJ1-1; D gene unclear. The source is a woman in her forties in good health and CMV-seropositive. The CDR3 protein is CASSFPGVGNTEAFF. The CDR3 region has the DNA TGTGCCAGCAGCTTTCCAGGCGTTGGGAACACTGAAGCTTTCTTT.